Each of the 22 T cell receptor beta chains below was sequenced from the same sample in a study of CD8 T cells in Susac syndrome. Reverse transcription of roughly 0.45 to 1 ug RNA used random hexamers. TCRdb fed the immunoSEQ multiplex PCR reads into MiXCR, producing one record per CDR3 protein. The sample lists 150,000 to 200,000 distinct CDR3 sequences, roughly nine tenths occurring once. The sample consisted of CD4+ T cells from PBMCs. The origin of the receptors is a human donor with Susac syndrome.

DNA of the CDR3: TGTGCCAGCAGTCCCGACCTAAGGAATACGCAGTATTTT. It translates to CASSPDLRNTQYF. The chain links TRBV27 to TRBJ2-3; no definite D call. The CDR3 contains 13 residues. CDR1 MNHEY and CDR2 SMNVEV come from the germline V gene (reference sequence). The V end lost 5 bases, the J end lost 7 bases, and 13 bases lay between the germline ends.

This chain joins TRBV19 and TRBJ2-7; D gene unclear. Germline V gene sequence: CDR1 LNHDA, CDR2 SQIVND (reference sequence). This CDR3 has 13 amino acids. V gave up 5 bases and J gave up 3 bases, with 11 bases separating them. CDR3 nucleotides: TGTGCCAGTAGTTCAAACGGCTTCTACGAGCAGTACTTC. Translation gives CASSSNGFYEQYF.

As DNA, the CDR3 is TGCAGCGTTGAAGTTGCAGTCTACAATGAGCAGTTCTTC. Encoded protein: CSVEVAVYNEQFF. The V and J genes are TRBV29-1 and TRBJ2-1; D gene uncertain. Trimming left V 1 base short and J 3 bases short, with 7 bases between. The CDR3 is 13 amino acids. From germline, CDR1 is SQVTM and CDR2 ANQGSEA.

This clonotype was detected once. The CDR3 nucleotides read TGTGCCTGGAGTGTACGGGGGGGAGATACGCAGTATTTT. Residues: CAWSVRGGDTQYF. The chain combines TRBV30 with TRBJ2-3; TRBD2 matches at 8 bases. V dropped 0 bases and J dropped 5; count of bases not matched to a gene: 1. CDR1 is GTSNPN and CDR2 is SVGIG in the germline V gene (reference sequence). The CDR3 loop spans 13 amino acids.

The chain combines TRBV13 with TRBJ1-6, with D uncertain. Trimming took 1 base from V and 0 from J, leaving 19 bases between them. Germline CDR1 PRHDT, CDR2 FYEKMQ (reference sequence). There are 20 residues in the CDR3. The CDR3 reads CASSLAGKLVFNSYNSPLHF. The CDR3 bases are TGTGCCAGCAGCTTAGCTGGGAAACTAGTTTTCAACTCCTATAATTCACCCCTCCACTTT.

This chain connects TRBV2 to TRBJ2-1, with D perhaps matching TRBD1 or TRBD2 (5 bases each). Trimming cost V 5 bases and J 5 bases, with 10 bases left between them. Germline V lookup: CDR1 SNHLY, CDR2 FYNNEI. CDR3 length: 13 residues. The CDR3 spells CASSPGTDNEQFF. The CDR3, as DNA: TGTGCCAGCAGTCCCGGGACCGACAATGAGCAGTTCTTC.

This clonotype has only one observation. The rearrangement joins TRBV24-1 to TRBJ1-2; unclear D gene. Germline V CDR1 and CDR2: KGHDR, SFDVKD. Trimming left V 0 bases short and J 10 bases short, with 17 bases between. This CDR3 contains 15 residues. The CDR3 here is CATSDLSGPNKLYTF. The CDR3 bases are TGTGCCACCAGTGATTTGAGCGGGCCAAATAAACTCTACACCTTC.

The V and J genes are TRBV12-3 or TRBV12-4 and TRBJ1-2; D is unresolved. Trimming left V 1 base short and J 10 bases short, with 13 bases between. This CDR3 spans 13 amino acids. CDR3 sequence reads: CASSLVPGRSYTF. The CDR3 DNA sequence: TGTGCCAGCAGTTTAGTCCCCGGCAGGTCCTACACCTTC.

The rearrangement joins TRBV3-1 to TRBJ1-2; no reliable D call. CDR3 length: 12 amino acids. V was trimmed by 6 bases and J by 3 bases, leaving 8 bases between them. Germline CDR1 and CDR2: LGHDT and YNNKEL (reference sequence). The CDR3 spells CASRHSDYGYTF. CDR3 nucleotides: TGTGCCAGCAGACACTCAGACTATGGCTACACCTTC.

A few counts support this clonotype. CDR3 in DNA: TGTGCCAGCAGTTATTCTAGCGGGAGTCAGACAGATACGCAGTATTTT. Amino acids: CASSYSSGSQTDTQYF. J is TRBJ2-3 and V is TRBV6-2 or TRBV6-3; 10 nucleotides align to TRBD2. Germline V CDR1 and CDR2: MNHEY, SVGEGT. The CDR3 runs 16 residues. V was clipped by 3 bases and J by 3 bases; unmatched bases: 6.

This clonotype was observed a single time. The chain combines TRBV30 with TRBJ2-2, with a tentative D call TRBD2 (5 bases). Germline CDR1 GTSNPN, CDR2 SVGIG (reference sequence). The CDR3 spans 12 residues. Trimming pared 8 bases from V and 4 bases from J, leaving 11 bases between. CDR3 coding DNA: TGTGCCGGGAAAGAGGGCACCGGGGAGCTGTTTTTT. It is translated as CAGKEGTGELFF.

The table lists this clonotype with a count of one. The V gene is TRBV18, the J gene TRBJ2-7, with 11 nucleotides matching TRBD1. Germline assignment: CDR1 KGHSH and CDR2 LQKENI. V lost 3 bases, J lost 3 bases, and 1 base stayed unmatched. The CDR3 is made up of 14 amino acids. CDR3 DNA: TGTGCCAGCTCACCTGGGACAGGGGGCTACGAGCAGTACTTC. This codes for CASSPGTGGYEQYF.

In nucleotides, the CDR3 is TGTGCCAGCAGCTTAGGCTCTTCGCCCTACAATGAGCAGTTCTTC. Translation gives CASSLGSSPYNEQFF. This chain links TRBV7-9 with TRBJ2-1; D gene unclear. Deletions cut 1 base from V and 2 bases from J, with 9 bases between. CDR3 size: 15 residues. The germline V gene has CDR1 SEHNR and CDR2 FQNEAQ (reference sequence).

This clonotype was seen just once. The J gene is TRBJ2-5, the V gene TRBV4-1; tentative D call: TRBD1 (5 bases). The V and J ends lost 3 bases and 3 bases respectively, with 14 bases between them. The CDR3 loop spans 15 amino acids. Germline assignment: CDR1 MGHRA and CDR2 YSYEKL. The CDR3 loop is CASSHPGIGEETQYF. CDR3 in DNA: TGCGCCAGCAGCCATCCAGGGATTGGGGAAGAGACCCAGTACTTC.

The chain joins TRBV9 to TRBJ2-2; TRBD2 aligns across 9 bases. The CDR3 covers 17 residues. The germline V gene encodes CDR1 SGDLS and CDR2 YYNGEE. With V trimmed by 3 bases and J by 5 bases, 11 bases remained unmatched. The CDR3 DNA follows: TGTGCCAGCAGCGGGCTAGCGGGGCCAGAATTAACCGGGGAGCTGTTTTTT. Residues: CASSGLAGPELTGELFF.

This chain uses TRBV6-6 with TRBJ1-5, with D hard to call. V dropped 6 bases and J dropped 3 bases, with 3 bases sitting between them. The CDR3 length is 11 residues. The germline CDR1 and CDR2 sequences are MNHNY and SVGAGI (reference sequence). Here the CDR3 reads CASRHNQPQHF. The DNA of the CDR3 is TGTGCCAGCAGACACAATCAGCCCCAGCATTTT.

The chain links TRBV27 to TRBJ1-1, with 7 bases aligning to TRBD1. The CDR3 is 13 amino acids. Germline V gene data show CDR1 as MNHEY and CDR2 as SMNVEV (reference sequence). V trimming: 5 bases; J trimming: 10 bases; junction bases outside the gene matches: 10. CDR3 in DNA: TGTGCCAGCAGTCGTCTGAAGGGGGCTGTAGCTTTCTTT. It translates to CASSRLKGAVAFF.

The chain recombines TRBV5-6 with TRBJ2-7; D unresolved. V was shortened by 4 bases and J by 2 bases, with 7 bases between the two germline ends. This CDR3 has 12 amino acids. Per the germline V gene, CDR1 is SGHDT and CDR2 is YYEEEE. The CDR3 nucleotides are TGTGCCAGCAGCATAGGGCCCTACGAGCAGTACTTC. This translates into CASSIGPYEQYF. The full variable domain, rest sourced from reference TRBV5-6 and TRBJ2-7, is DAGVTQSPTHLIKTRGQQVTLRCSPKSGHDTVSWYQQALGQGPQFIFQYYEEEERQRGNFPDRFSGHQFPNYSSELNVNALLLGDSALYLCASSIGPYEQYFGPGTRLTVT.

The chain is built from TRBV29-1 and TRBJ1-2; 9 nucleotides match TRBD1. With 5 bases clipped from V and 8 bases from J, the junction kept 9 bases outside the gene matches. The germline V gene encodes CDR1 SQVTM and CDR2 ANQGSEA. CDR3 length equals 13 residues. The CDR3 protein is CSVSRDRVFGYTF. DNA of the CDR3: TGCAGCGTTAGCCGGGACAGGGTCTTCGGCTACACCTTC.

This clonotype has only one observation. The V and J genes are TRBV4-1 and TRBJ2-3; D is possibly TRBD1 or TRBD2 (5 bases each). Germline CDR1 MGHRA, CDR2 YSYEKL. V was clipped by 3 bases and J by 4 bases, with 17 bases between them. This CDR3 comprises 16 residues. The CDR3 bases are TGCGCCAGCAGCCACAGGGAGAGGTACGGGCCAGATACGCAGTATTTT. The encoded protein is CASSHRERYGPDTQYF.

The chain has TRBV7-2 and TRBJ2-7; 7 nucleotides align to TRBD2. The CDR3 runs 15 residues. With V trimmed by 0 bases and J by 0 bases, 2 bases remained unmatched. Germline CDR1 is SGHTA and CDR2 is FQGNSA. This CDR3 is CASSLAASGSYEQYF. The CDR3 region has the DNA TGTGCCAGCAGCTTAGCGGCTAGCGGCTCCTACGAGCAGTACTTC.

The chain recombines TRBV19 with TRBJ2-7; no firm D call. Germline-derived CDR1 and CDR2 are LNHDA and SQIVND (reference sequence). The CDR3 has 13 residues. V gave up 3 bases and J gave up 3 bases, with 9 bases separating them. The CDR3 DNA reads as TGTGCCAGTAGTATCGGTAACGGCTACGAGCAGTACTTC. Residues: CASSIGNGYEQYF.